This T cell receptor beta chain was sequenced for a study of cytomegalovirus exposure and HLA in healthy donors. At collection, donors were nominally healthy, but unrecorded immune exposures were probable. Study-level points and caveats: In vitro checks showed that a few CMV-associated chains really do target CMV antigens. With further analysis later on, most CMV-associated TCR beta chains appeared HLA-restricted.

Remarks on this clone: The target antigen is unknown. Germline and junction disagree at one end, which may indicate a read error.

Germline V gene sequence: CDR1 SEHNR, CDR2 FQNEAQ (reference sequence). This CDR3 comprises 15 residues. PCR was performed using 60 Vbeta and 13 Jbeta primers. In the original processing: Later analysis identified tens of millions of unique TCR beta chains, about 11 million shared. Libraries were prepared by immunoSEQ multiplex PCR; TCRdb keeps only in-frame clonotypes and omits some of them. V and J calls and clone size are those listed in that table; D and trimming were worked out from the DNA. The sample contains around 110,000 clones, around 60% of which appear only once. The rearrangement uses TRBV7-9 and TRBJ2-7; 8 bases align to TRBD1. The sequenced sample was PBMCs. This receptor was identified in a middle-aged woman in good health and CMV-seropositive. CDR3 residues: CSSTSRQGTREEQYF. DNA of the CDR3: TGTTCCAGCACTTCCCGACAGGGGACCCGTGAGGAGCAGTACTTC.